The clone carrying this TCR beta chain was picked up many times. The target antigen is unknown. This entry belongs to a study of neurological immune-mediated disorders. The study's findings and limits: The study found the most TCR clonal expansion in HTLV-1-associated myelopathy and the least in multiple sclerosis, below healthy controls.

Time point of the sample: longitudinal time-point 2. The starting material, 2 million PBMCs stored at -80 C, gave rise to the unsorted libraries. The germline CDR1 and CDR2 sequences are SGHVS and FQNEAQ. V trimming: 1 base; J trimming: 0 bases; junction bases outside the gene matches: 12. The CDR3 is 18 residues long. Template-switch 5'RACE cDNA synthesis added a 10-nucleotide unique molecular identifier. Whenever a sequencing run was performed, it yielded over 190 million TCR-beta sequences from 15-18 subjects. TCRdb itself ran the 5' RACE reads through MiXCR, one entry per CDR3 protein. The sample lists around 90,000 distinct CDR3 sequences; approximately 13% were seen once.

The clonotype originates from a female donor with HTLV-1-associated myelopathy (HAM/TSP). The chain employs TRBV7-8 and TRBJ2-7; 7 bases agree with TRBD2. Sequencing was performed on PBMCs. CDR3 nucleotide sequence: TGTGCCAGCAGCTTAGGGGTGGTGAGGAGCGGGGACTCCTACGAGCAGTACTTC. Translation gives CASSLGVVRSGDSYEQYF.